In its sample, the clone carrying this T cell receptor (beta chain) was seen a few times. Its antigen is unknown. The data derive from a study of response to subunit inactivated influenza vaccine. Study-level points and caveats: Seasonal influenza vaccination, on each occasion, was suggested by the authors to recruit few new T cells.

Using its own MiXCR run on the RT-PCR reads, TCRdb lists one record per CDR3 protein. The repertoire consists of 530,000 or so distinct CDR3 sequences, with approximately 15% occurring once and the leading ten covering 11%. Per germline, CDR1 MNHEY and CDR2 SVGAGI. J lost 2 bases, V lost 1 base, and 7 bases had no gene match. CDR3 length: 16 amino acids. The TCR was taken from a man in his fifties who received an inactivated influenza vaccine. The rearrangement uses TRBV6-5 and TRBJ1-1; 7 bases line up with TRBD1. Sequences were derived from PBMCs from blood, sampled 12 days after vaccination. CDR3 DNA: TGTGCCAGCAGTTACTACCCGACAGGGTTCAACACTGAAGCTTTCTTT. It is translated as CASSYYPTGFNTEAFF.